The clone carrying this T cell receptor beta chain was detected only once. The data were taken from a study of blood T cell repertoires in COVID-19. Study summary: Sites across the United States, Italy and Spain contributed samples from acute and convalescent COVID-19. Sources were T cells, B-cell-depleted T cells, or PBMCs; the material itself was cDNA or gDNA.

The authors' processing: Using reference gene primer amplification, nucleated cell counts were estimated. Sequenced by immunoSEQ multiplex PCR; TCRdb stores in-frame clones only, minus some. The V and J calls and the clone size are those of that table, but D and trimming were determined from the DNA. The sample includes tens of thousands of clones, 80% seen only once; the top ten take about 18%. The V gene end was trimmed by 5 bases and the J gene end by 5 bases; junction bases not matched to a gene: 6. This CDR3 comprises 16 residues. Germline CDR1 reads KGHSH; CDR2 reads LQKENI. This sequence was found in a man in his 70s who had recovered from COVID-19. Input material: peripheral blood. The chain recombines TRBV18 with TRBJ2-1; 13 bases match TRBD2. In DNA, the CDR3 is TGTGCCAGCTCAGCTACCGGGACTAGCGGGGACAATGAGCAGTTCTTC. Translating it yields CASSATGTSGDNEQFF.